By proportion, the clone carrying this T cell receptor (beta chain) is medium-sized (0.01 to 0.1%). Its antigen is still unknown. This beta chain slipped into a library made for alpha chains as a stray read, so its size is not meaningful. These data originate in a study of spatial heterogeneity in lung cancer. Study-level information: Matched bulk RNA-seq yielded a T cell transcriptional module score. Counts of TCR transcripts in tumor regions correlated strongly with that score. General observations from the study: Mutation tallies in tumors tracked expanded intratumoral alpha and beta TCR counts.

On each TCR cDNA molecule, a unique molecular identifier was present. TCRdb re-called the 5' RACE reads with MiXCR, one entry per CDR3 protein. Here the sample spans 2,300 or so distinct CDR3 sequences, 22% being singletons. The time point was: sample taken at primary tumor resection. About 73 TRACERx patients with early, untreated non-small cell lung cancer donated samples. This clonotype originated in a male donor with early-stage non-small cell lung cancer. The source was lung tumor tissue, collected at surgery.

This chain's CDR3 is CASLRTSGSGELFF. The CDR3 nucleotides are TGTGCCAGCCTGAGGACTAGCGGTTCCGGGGAGCTGTTTTTT. This chain connects TRBV6-2 or TRBV6-3 to TRBJ2-2; 10 bases agree with TRBD2. Germline lookup yields CDR1 MNHEY and CDR2 SVGEGT. The CDR3 has 14 amino acids. V shed 8 bases, J shed 6 bases, and the junction held 6 bases outside the gene matches.